This record covers a single T cell receptor beta chain. Gene names are the mouse ones. The read finishes 4 residues shy of the CDR3 end, and the germline J gene is used to complete it. A panel of CD4, CD8alpha, NKG2D, NKG2ACE and other markers served to sort pooled cutaneous lymph node cells. cDNA reverse transcribed from extracted RNA served as the sequencing template. Sequencing used immunoSEQ multiplex PCR; TCRdb keeps in-frame clones, though not all of them. This repertoire holds around 300,000 clones, and none appear only once. This sample stems from a study of CD8+ T cells in alopecia areata. Germline CDR1 reads NSHNY; CDR2 reads SYGAGN. This CDR3 has 14 residues. The V and J ends lost 4 bases and 1 base respectively, with 11 bases between them.

The V gene is TRBV13-1, the J gene TRBJ1-1, with a weak D call TRBD1 (5 bases). The sequenced material came from CD4+ T cells sorted from a lymph node. This TCR came from a C3H/HeJ mouse with alopecia areata. This mouse strain has H2-k as its MHC haplotype. Incomplete CDR3 DNA: TGTGCCAGCAGTCCTGACAGATTAAACACA. It yields the protein CASSPDRLNT. The complete CDR3 protein is CASSPDRLNTEVFF.